One and the same sample provided the 8 T cell receptor beta chains below, sequenced in a study of shared clonotypes between healthy human individuals. Some clones are missing from TCRdb's copy, which holds only in-frame ones; the method was immunoSEQ multiplex PCR. The sample shows 760,000 or so clones, roughly 96% of them seen only once. It was CD45RO-negative cells, positively selected for CCR7, that made up naive CD8 cells, with terminally differentiated effector memory CD45RA+ cells excluded. Sample: naive CD8+ T cells sorted from blood. These receptors all come from a man aged 30 to 39 in good health.

This chain links TRBV5-1 with TRBJ2-7, with 8 positions matching TRBD1. This CDR3 region has 15 residues. Trimming at V came to 0 bases and at J to 6 bases, leaving 8 bases not matched to a gene. The germline CDR1 and CDR2 sequences are SGHRS and YFSETQ. CDR3 DNA: TGCGCCAGCAGCTTGGATCAAGGACAGGGTATCGAGCAGTACTTC. It codes for CASSLDQGQGIEQYF. Supplemented by reference TRBV5-1 and TRBJ2-7, the full variable domain reads KAGVTQTPRYLIKTRGQQVTLSCSPISGHRSVSWYQQTPGQGLQFLFEYFSETQRNKGNFPGRFSGRQFSNSRSEMNVSTLELGDSALYLCASSLDQGQGIEQYFGPGTRLTVT.

V and J are TRBV2 and TRBJ2-2; 11 nucleotides align to TRBD1. Germline CDR1 and CDR2: SNHLY and FYNNEI. J gave up 7 bases and V 3 bases, and 7 bases lay outside the gene matches. There are 16 residues in the CDR3. CDR3 nucleotides: TGTGCCAGCAGTGACCCGCCGGGACAGGGGGACGGGGAGCTGTTTTTT. Its protein product is CASSDPPGQGDGELFF.

This chain uses TRBV13 with TRBJ1-2; 7 bases match TRBD1. Trimming at V came to 1 base and at J to 5 bases, leaving 4 bases not matched to a gene. CDR3 size: 14 residues. Germline V gene data show CDR1 as PRHDT and CDR2 as FYEKMQ (reference sequence). CDR3 loop: CASSLVGTAYGYTF. The CDR3 DNA sequence: TGTGCCAGCAGCTTAGTCGGGACAGCGTATGGCTACACCTTC.

This clone was seen only once. The V gene is TRBV7-9, the J gene TRBJ2-7; D is uncertain. Trimming shortened V by 5 bases and J by 7 bases, and 12 bases separated the two germline ends. CDR3 length: 12 amino acids. The germline CDR1 and CDR2 sequences are SEHNR and FQNEAQ (reference sequence). The CDR3 region has the DNA TGTGCCAGCAGCCTAAGACTCTCGGAGCAGTACTTC. Its translation is CASSLRLSEQYF. Full variable domain (missing parts from reference TRBV7-9 and TRBJ2-7): DTGVSQNPRHKITKRGQNVTFRCDPISEHNRLYWYRQTLGQGPEFLTYFQNEAQLEKSRLLSDRFSAERPKGSFSTLEIQRTEQGDSAMYLCASSLRLSEQYFGPGTRLTVT.

The V call is TRBV29-1, the J call TRBJ2-7; no definite D call. CDR3 length equals 15 residues. Germline V gene lookup returns CDR1 SQVTM and CDR2 ANQGSEA. V lost 0 bases and J 0 bases, leaving 12 bases between the germline ends. The chain's CDR3 is CSVEERQALSYEQYF. In nucleotides, the CDR3 is TGCAGCGTTGAAGAACGGCAGGCCCTCTCCTACGAGCAGTACTTC.

The gene calls are TRBV4-1 and TRBJ2-7, with TRBD1 matching over 8 bases. V lost 0 bases, J lost 7 bases, and 8 bases stayed unmatched. There are 15 residues in the CDR3. Germline V gene lookup returns CDR1 MGHRA and CDR2 YSYEKL. The CDR3 coding sequence is TGCGCCAGCAGCCAAGATGCGGCAGGGGACAGGGAGCAGTACTTC. Its protein is CASSQDAAGDREQYF.

The chain uses TRBV18 and TRBJ2-3; a weak D match, TRBD2 (6 bases). From germline, CDR1 is KGHSH and CDR2 LQKENI. The V end was cut by 2 bases, the J end by 6 bases, with 18 bases between. The length of the CDR3 is 16 residues. In DNA form, the CDR3 reads TGTGCCAGCTCACCAGGGAGGAAGGGCCTTCACGATACGCAGTATTTT. It is translated as CASSPGRKGLHDTQYF.

The chain's CDR3 is CSVSGVNTGELFF. The CDR3 coding sequence is TGCAGCGTTAGCGGGGTTAACACCGGGGAGCTGTTTTTT. J is TRBJ2-2 and V is TRBV29-1; the match to TRBD2 covers 7 bases. Germline trimming cut 5 bases from V and 2 bases from J; bases unmatched to any gene: 2. The germline gives CDR1 SQVTM, CDR2 ANQGSEA. The CDR3 length is 13 residues.